This entry concerns a single TCR beta chain. The data were taken from a study of blood T cell repertoires in COVID-19. Using immunoSEQ multiplex PCR, the repertoire was profiled, and TCRdb retains in-frame clones only, with some absent. This table has fewer than 150,000 clones, 60% to 85% appearing once. Per germline, CDR1 KGHSH and CDR2 LQKENI. With 4 bases removed from V and 6 bases from J, the gap between germline ends came to 21 bases. The CDR3 has 16 residues. The sequencing input was peripheral blood. This receptor was taken from a man of 80 years or more with acute or convalescent COVID-19. The chain is built from TRBV18 and TRBJ1-2, with a possible D match to TRBD1 (6 bases). CDR3 nucleotides: TGTGCCAGCTCACGTAAACCGGAGCGGGGGGCTGATGGCTACACCTTC. Amino acids: CASSRKPERGADGYTF.